This T cell receptor beta chain was sequenced for a study of OX40 agonist ivuxolimab in advanced cancers. Turning to the study itself: Given to patients was ivuxolimab, an agonistic anti-OX40 (CD134) antibody. Dose-escalation patients suffered from hepatocellular carcinoma, melanoma, renal cell or head and neck cancer. Study observations and caveats: Compared with others, partial responders at 0.1-3.0 mg/kg displayed clonal expansion among the lowest.

Germline values: CDR1 SGHAT, CDR2 FQNNGV. CDR3 size: 15 residues. V was cut by 3 bases and J by 2 bases, with 11 bases left in between. As for this clone: Its antigen is not identified.

Clones were read by immunoSEQ multiplex PCR, and TCRdb kept only the in-frame ones, dropping some. The sample records some 66,000 clones, roughly 80% being singletons. The chain links TRBV11-2 to TRBJ1-5, with D maybe TRBD1 (6 bases). The source of this sequence is an adult with an advanced solid tumor such as melanoma, head and neck, liver or kidney cancer. Material: CD4+ or CD8+ T cells sorted from blood, obtained in a trial of the OX40 agonist ivuxolimab. The CDR3 sequence is CASSFLPGGNQPQHF. Written as DNA, the CDR3 is TGTGCCAGCAGCTTTCTACCAGGGGGCAATCAGCCCCAGCATTTT.